This passage covers 19 T cell receptor beta chains from one sample sequenced in a study of Ad26.COV2.S vaccination and SARS-CoV-2 variants. The treatment: some 19 received Ad26.COV2.S at low or high dose, single or two shots; about 5 received placebo; per-sample allocation not given. Specimen acquisition occurred on day 63 following the initial vaccine or placebo injection. The repertoire was sequenced with immunoSEQ multiplex PCR; TCRdb's copy has only in-frame clones and lacks some. The profile shows about 400,000 clones, about 92% of them singletons. This specimen was peripheral blood, taken in a trial of Ad26.COV2.S vaccine versus placebo. Source of these receptors: a person aged 18 to 65 who received the Ad26.COV2.S COVID-19 vaccine or a placebo.

V usage is TRBV12-3 or TRBV12-4 and J usage is TRBJ1-3; D is undetermined. Trimming removed 5 bases at V and 8 bases at J, with 7 bases between. The CDR3 extends over 11 amino acids. This CDR3 is CASSDVYTIYF. In nucleotides, the CDR3 is TGTGCCAGCAGTGACGTGTACACCATATATTTT.

This clone was seen a single time. The CDR3 DNA is TGTGCCACCAGCCCGCGAGGTTATAATAGGGGGGAGGCTTTCTTT. It translates to CATSPRGYNRGEAFF. The chain recombines TRBV15 with TRBJ1-1; maybe TRBD1 (6 bases). V gave up 5 bases and J gave up 11 bases, with 24 bases separating them. Germline values: CDR1 LNHNV, CDR2 YYDKDF (reference sequence). The CDR3 has 15 residues.

The V gene is TRBV7-9, the J gene TRBJ1-5, with D tentatively TRBD1 (6 bases). The V and J ends lost 5 bases and 0 bases respectively, with 23 bases between them. Germline assignment: CDR1 SEHNR and CDR2 FQNEAQ (reference sequence). The CDR3 contains 19 residues. The CDR3 DNA is TGTGCCAGCAGCCATGGGGACACCACCGCGGAAATTAGCAATCAGCCCCAGCATTTT. Protein sequence: CASSHGDTTAEISNQPQHF.

The rearrangement links TRBV5-6 to TRBJ1-2; D not certain. The CDR3 has 13 amino acids. With 2 bases removed from V and 5 bases from J, the gap between germline ends came to 10 bases. CDR1 and CDR2 (germline): SGHDT, YYEEEE. CDR3 bases: TGTGCCAGCAGCTTTACAGAAGCATATGGCTACACCTTC. The encoded protein is CASSFTEAYGYTF.

This clone was seen a single time. The CDR3, as DNA: TGTGCCAGCAGTTTAAGAGGCGTGAACACCGGGGAGCTGTTTTTT. Translated: CASSLRGVNTGELFF. J is TRBJ2-2 and V is TRBV28; no clear D gene. V shed 2 bases and J shed 1 base, with 8 bases lying between them. The length of the CDR3 is 15 residues. Per the germline V gene, CDR1 is MDHEN and CDR2 is SYDVKM.

The rearrangement links TRBV28 to TRBJ1-5; D gene unclear. This CDR3 has 16 amino acids. Per the germline V gene, CDR1 is MDHEN and CDR2 is SYDVKM. V lost 3 bases and J lost 0, with 12 bases in between. The CDR3, as DNA: TGTGCCAGCAGTTTCAAACAGACTAATAGCAATCAGCCCCAGCATTTT. This codes for CASSFKQTNSNQPQHF.

The V and J genes are TRBV6-4 and TRBJ2-2; no reliable D call. The CDR3 has 14 amino acids. CDR1 MRHNA and CDR2 SNTAGT come from the germline V gene. V was pared by 6 bases and J by 0 bases, with 8 bases between. The CDR3 loop is CASRASPNTGELFF. DNA for the CDR3: TGTGCCAGCAGAGCATCACCGAACACCGGGGAGCTGTTTTTT.

The genes are TRBV19 and TRBJ2-7, with D unclear. Trimming removed 5 bases at V and 3 bases at J, with 11 bases between. CDR3 length equals 13 residues. CDR1 and CDR2 (germline): LNHDA, SQIVND (reference sequence). CDR3: CASSSAGHYEQYF. The CDR3 bases are TGTGCCAGTAGTTCCGCAGGTCACTACGAGCAGTACTTC.

CDR3 sequence reads: CASSRTQGEDGYTF. The CDR3 DNA reads as TGTGCCAGCAGCCGAACCCAGGGTGAGGATGGCTACACCTTC. The chain combines TRBV3-1 (or the pseudogene TRBV3-2) with TRBJ1-2; D perhaps matches TRBD1 (5 bases). The CDR3 spans 14 residues. Germline values: CDR1 LGHDT, CDR2 YNNKEL (reference sequence). Between the trimmed V and J ends, which lost 4 bases and 6 bases, there was a span of 15 bases.

CDR3 sequence reads: CASSYPEVRGPNTGELFF. The CDR3 DNA is TGTGCCAGCAGCTACCCTGAGGTCCGGGGTCCGAACACCGGGGAGCTGTTTTTT. The chain links TRBV7-9 to TRBJ2-2, with D perhaps TRBD2 (5 bases). The germline gives CDR1 SEHNR, CDR2 FQNEAQ (reference sequence). The CDR3 is 18 residues long. V was clipped by 4 bases and J by 0 bases, with 18 bases between them.

The chain combines TRBV10-2 with TRBJ1-6; D is undetermined. The CDR3 totals 13 residues. Per the germline V gene, CDR1 is WSHSY and CDR2 is SAAADI. Trimming cost V 1 base and J 6 bases, with 4 bases left between them. CDR3 protein: CASSELANSPLHF. CDR3 nucleotide sequence: TGCGCCAGCAGTGAGTTGGCTAATTCACCCCTCCACTTT.

The V call is TRBV3-1 (or the pseudogene TRBV3-2), the J call TRBJ2-4; D is unclear. Trimming took off 0 bases at V and 4 bases at J, with 16 bases between the two ends. The CDR3 sequence is 17 residues long. Germline loops: CDR1 LGHDT, CDR2 YNNKEL (reference sequence). DNA for the CDR3: TGTGCCAGCAGCCAAGAAAGTTCCTTATTTCCAAAAAACATTCAGTACTTC. Its protein is CASSQESSLFPKNIQYF.

The rearrangement joins TRBV19 to TRBJ2-1; weak D call: TRBD1 (5 bases). The CDR3 covers 16 residues. V was trimmed by 3 bases and J by 4 bases, leaving 16 bases between them. CDR1 and CDR2 from the germline V gene are LNHDA and SQIVND (reference sequence). CDR3 bases: TGTGCCAGTAGTATTGAACAGGCAAACTTTTACAATGAGCAGTTCTTC. It encodes CASSIEQANFYNEQFF.

As regards this clone: The sample holds other DNA sequences that translate to the same CDR3. V gene TRBV7-9 combines with J gene TRBJ2-7; no clear D. Germline loops: CDR1 SEHNR, CDR2 FQNEAQ (reference sequence). The V gene lost 5 bases and the J gene lost 2 bases, with 4 bases spanning the gap. CDR3 length: 11 amino acids. Here the CDR3 reads CASSEAYEQYF. In nucleotides, the CDR3 is TGTGCCAGCAGCGAGGCCTACGAGCAGTACTTC.

The chain employs TRBV4-1 and TRBJ2-7; 12 nucleotides match TRBD2. The CDR3 covers 15 residues. CDR1 MGHRA and CDR2 YSYEKL come from the germline V gene. After removal of 8 bases from V and 3 bases from J, the junction contained 8 bases not matched to a gene. CDR3 loop: CASSILAGGIYEQYF. CDR3 coding DNA: TGCGCCAGCTCGATACTAGCGGGGGGCATCTACGAGCAGTACTTC.

The CDR3 DNA reads as TGTGCCAGCAGTTATCAGACAATGAACACTGAAGCTTTCTTT. Its protein is CASSYQTMNTEAFF. This chain uses TRBV6-2 or TRBV6-3 with TRBJ1-1; D ambiguous. V lost 3 bases and J lost 0, with 8 bases in between. The CDR3 sequence is 14 residues long. Germline CDR1 MNHEY, CDR2 SVGEGT.

The chain couples TRBV3-1 (or the pseudogene TRBV3-2) to TRBJ1-2; TRBD1 matches at 7 bases. CDR3 size: 18 residues. CDR1 is LGHDT and CDR2 is YNNKEL in the germline V gene (reference sequence). V lost 1 base and J lost 0; bases outside the gene matches: 11. The CDR3 reads CASSQAPWDSETNYGYTF. The CDR3 DNA reads TGTGCCAGCAGCCAAGCTCCATGGGACAGCGAAACTAACTATGGCTACACCTTC.

A note on this clone: Other DNA sequences in the sample encode the same CDR3. This rearrangement joins TRBV19 to TRBJ1-1; D is perhaps TRBD1 (5 bases). Germline CDR1 and CDR2: LNHDA and SQIVND (reference sequence). Trimming removed 3 bases from V and 5 bases from J, with 10 bases in between. CDR3 length equals 13 residues. The CDR3 protein is CASSIGGWTEAFF. The CDR3 nucleotides are TGTGCCAGTAGTATCGGGGGGTGGACTGAAGCTTTCTTT.

This rearrangement joins TRBV29-1 to TRBJ1-2; no definite D call. V was cut by 6 bases and J by 4 bases, with 18 bases left in between. This CDR3 is built from 14 residues. Per germline, CDR1 SQVTM and CDR2 ANQGSEA. In nucleotides, the CDR3 is TGCAGCGTCGGCGAGGCTCAGGTGGGCTATGGCTACACCTTC. Residues: CSVGEAQVGYGYTF.